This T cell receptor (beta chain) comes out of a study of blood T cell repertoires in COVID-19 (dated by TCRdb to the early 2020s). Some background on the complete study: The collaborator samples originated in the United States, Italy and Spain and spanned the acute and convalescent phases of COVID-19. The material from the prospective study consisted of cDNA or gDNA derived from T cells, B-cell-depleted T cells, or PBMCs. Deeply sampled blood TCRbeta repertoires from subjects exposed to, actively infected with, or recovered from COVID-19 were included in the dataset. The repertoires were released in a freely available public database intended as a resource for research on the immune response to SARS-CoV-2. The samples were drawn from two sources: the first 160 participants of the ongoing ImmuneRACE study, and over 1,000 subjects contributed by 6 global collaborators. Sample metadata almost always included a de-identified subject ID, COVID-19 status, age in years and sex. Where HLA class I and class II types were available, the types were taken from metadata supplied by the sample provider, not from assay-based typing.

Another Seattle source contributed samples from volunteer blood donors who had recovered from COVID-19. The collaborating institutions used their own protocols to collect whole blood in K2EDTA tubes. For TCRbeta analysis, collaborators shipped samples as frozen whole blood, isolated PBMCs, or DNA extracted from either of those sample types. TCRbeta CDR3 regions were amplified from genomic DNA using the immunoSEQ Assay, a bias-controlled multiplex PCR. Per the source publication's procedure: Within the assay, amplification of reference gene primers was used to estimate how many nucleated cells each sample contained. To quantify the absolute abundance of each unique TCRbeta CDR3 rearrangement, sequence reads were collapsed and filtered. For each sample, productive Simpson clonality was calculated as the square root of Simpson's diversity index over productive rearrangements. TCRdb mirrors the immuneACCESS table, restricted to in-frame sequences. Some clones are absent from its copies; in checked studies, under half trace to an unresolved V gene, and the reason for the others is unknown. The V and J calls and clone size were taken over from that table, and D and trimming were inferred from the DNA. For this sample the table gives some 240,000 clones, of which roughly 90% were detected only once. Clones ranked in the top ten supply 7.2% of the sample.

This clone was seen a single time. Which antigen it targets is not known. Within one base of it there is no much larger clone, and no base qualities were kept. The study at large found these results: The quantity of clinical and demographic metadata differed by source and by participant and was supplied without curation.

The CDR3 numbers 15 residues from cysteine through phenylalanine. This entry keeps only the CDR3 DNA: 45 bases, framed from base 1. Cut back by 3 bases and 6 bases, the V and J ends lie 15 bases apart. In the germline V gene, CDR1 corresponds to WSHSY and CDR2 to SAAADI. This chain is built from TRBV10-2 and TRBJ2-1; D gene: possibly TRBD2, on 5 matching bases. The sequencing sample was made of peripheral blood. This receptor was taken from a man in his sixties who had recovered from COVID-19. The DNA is TGCGCCAGCAGTGACGCTGGGTTAGCGTTCAATGAGCAGTTCTTC. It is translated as CASSDAGLAFNEQFF.